This T cell receptor (beta chain) was observed in a study of shared clonotypes between healthy human individuals. The study, taken as a whole, reports: There were few donors, and this limited the genetic and exposure-history diversity represented.

Here immunoSEQ multiplex PCR was the method, and the copy in TCRdb shows in-frame clones only, minus some. The sample shows around 2.1 million clones, about 92% of them seen only once. About this clone: Its antigen is as yet unknown.

Cells designated naive CD8 were CD45RO-negative and were positively selected for CCR7, with terminally differentiated effector memory CD45RA+ cells excluded. In germline, CDR1 is SGHAT, CDR2 FQDESV (reference sequence). Trimming cost V 7 bases and J 5 bases; bases outside gene matches: 8. The CDR3 has 13 amino acids. This TCR derives from a man aged 18 to 30 in good health. Some clones in this sample may be carry-over from other donors' samples. The rearrangement links TRBV11-1 to TRBJ2-7; 7 nucleotides line up with TRBD1. The sample comprised naive CD8+ T cells from PBMCs. CDR3 protein: CASTKTGFHEQYF. The CDR3 DNA sequence: TGTGCCAGCACCAAGACAGGGTTTCACGAGCAGTACTTC.